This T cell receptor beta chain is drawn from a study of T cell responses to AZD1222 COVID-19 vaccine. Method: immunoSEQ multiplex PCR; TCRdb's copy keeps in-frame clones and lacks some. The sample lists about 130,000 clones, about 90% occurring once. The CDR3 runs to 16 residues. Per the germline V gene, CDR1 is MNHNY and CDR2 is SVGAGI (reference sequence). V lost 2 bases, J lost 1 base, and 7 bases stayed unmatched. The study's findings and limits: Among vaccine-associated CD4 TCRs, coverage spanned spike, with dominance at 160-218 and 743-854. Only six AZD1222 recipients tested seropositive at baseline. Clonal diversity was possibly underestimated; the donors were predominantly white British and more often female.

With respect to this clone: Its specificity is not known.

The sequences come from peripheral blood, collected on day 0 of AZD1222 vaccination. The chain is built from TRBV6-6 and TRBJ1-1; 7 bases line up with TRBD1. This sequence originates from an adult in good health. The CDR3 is CASSYRTGTENTEAFF. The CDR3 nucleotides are TGTGCCAGCAGTTACCGGACCGGGACAGAGAACACTGAAGCTTTCTTT.